This T cell receptor beta chain was recorded in a study of chemoradiotherapy in HPV16-positive cancers. Looked up from germline, CDR1 is MNHNS and CDR2 is SASEGT. There are 15 residues in the CDR3. V shed 6 bases, J shed 14 bases, and the junction held 15 bases outside the gene matches. As for this clone: The antigen remains undetermined.

General observations from the study: Only a couple of HPV16-positive patients supplied the functional HPV-specificity definition.

TCRdb's table, derived via immunoSEQ multiplex PCR, lists solely in-frame clones and lacks some. The sample gives about 27,000 clones, over 85% of which show up once; about a sixth is in the top ten. Material: blood, obtained from a patient who underwent chemoradiotherapy. The chain carries TRBV6-1 and TRBJ1-6, with 8 nucleotides matching TRBD1. This receptor was identified in a human donor with HPV-associated anogenital cancer. This CDR3 is CASRPGTGAFRTLHF. CDR3 coding DNA: TGTGCCAGCAGGCCCGGGACAGGCGCCTTTAGGACCCTCCACTTT.